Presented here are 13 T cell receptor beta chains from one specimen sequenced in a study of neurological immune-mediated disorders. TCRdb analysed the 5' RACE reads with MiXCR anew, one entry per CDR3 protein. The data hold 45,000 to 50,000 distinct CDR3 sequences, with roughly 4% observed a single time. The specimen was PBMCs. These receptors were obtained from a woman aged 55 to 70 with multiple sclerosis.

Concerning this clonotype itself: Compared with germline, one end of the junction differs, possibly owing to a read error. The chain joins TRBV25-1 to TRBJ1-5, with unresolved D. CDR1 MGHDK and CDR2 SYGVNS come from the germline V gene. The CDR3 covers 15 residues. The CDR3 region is CASSECWVLNQPQNF. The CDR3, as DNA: TGTGCCAGCAGTGAATGTTGGGTTTTGAATCAGCCCCAGAATTTT.

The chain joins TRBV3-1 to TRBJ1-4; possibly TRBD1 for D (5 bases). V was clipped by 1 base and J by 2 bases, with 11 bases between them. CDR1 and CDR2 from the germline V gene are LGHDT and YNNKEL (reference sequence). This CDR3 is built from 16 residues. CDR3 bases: TGTGCCAGCAGCCAAGGTCTCGGGGCGACTAATGAAAAACTGTTTTTT. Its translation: CASSQGLGATNEKLFF.

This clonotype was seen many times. This CDR3 reads CASSLGQGRGTEAFF. For the CDR3, the DNA is TGCGCCAGCAGCCTCGGACAGGGACGAGGCACTGAAGCTTTCTTT. V usage is TRBV4-1 and J usage is TRBJ1-1, with TRBD1 matching 8 bases. The CDR3 length is 15 residues. Germline V gives CDR1 MGHRA, CDR2 YSYEKL. V lost 4 bases, J lost 4 bases, and 8 bases stayed unmatched.

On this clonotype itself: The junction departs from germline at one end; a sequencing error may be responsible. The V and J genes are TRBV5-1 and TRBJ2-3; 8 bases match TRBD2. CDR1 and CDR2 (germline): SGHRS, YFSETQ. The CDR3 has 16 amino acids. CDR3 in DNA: TGTGCCAGCAGCTTGAAGATTAGCGGGAACACAGATACGCAGTATTTT. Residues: CASSLKISGNTDTQYF.

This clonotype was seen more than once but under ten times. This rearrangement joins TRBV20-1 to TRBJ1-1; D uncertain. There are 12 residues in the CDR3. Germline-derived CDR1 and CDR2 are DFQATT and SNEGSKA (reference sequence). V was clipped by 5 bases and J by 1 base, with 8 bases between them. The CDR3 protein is CSAGSPNTEAFF. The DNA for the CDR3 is TGCAGTGCTGGGTCTCCGAACACTGAAGCTTTCTTT.

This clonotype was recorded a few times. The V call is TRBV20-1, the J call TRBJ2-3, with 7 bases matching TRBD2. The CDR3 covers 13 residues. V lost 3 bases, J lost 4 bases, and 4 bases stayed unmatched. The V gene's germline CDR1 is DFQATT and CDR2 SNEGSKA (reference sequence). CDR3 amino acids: CSASSGGSDTQYF. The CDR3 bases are TGCAGTGCTAGTTCCGGGGGGTCAGATACGCAGTATTTT.

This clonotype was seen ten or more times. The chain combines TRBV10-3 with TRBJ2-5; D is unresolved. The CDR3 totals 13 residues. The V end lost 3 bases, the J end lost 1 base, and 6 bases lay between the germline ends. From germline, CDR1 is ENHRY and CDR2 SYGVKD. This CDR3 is CAISDGFQETQYF. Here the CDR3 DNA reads TGTGCCATCAGTGACGGCTTCCAAGAGACCCAGTACTTC.

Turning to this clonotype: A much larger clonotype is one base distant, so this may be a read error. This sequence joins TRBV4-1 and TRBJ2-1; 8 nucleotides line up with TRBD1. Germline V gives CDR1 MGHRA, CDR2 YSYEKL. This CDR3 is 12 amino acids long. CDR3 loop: CTSSPTGDEQFF. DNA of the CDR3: TGCACCAGCAGCCCGACAGGGGATGAGCAGTTCTTC.

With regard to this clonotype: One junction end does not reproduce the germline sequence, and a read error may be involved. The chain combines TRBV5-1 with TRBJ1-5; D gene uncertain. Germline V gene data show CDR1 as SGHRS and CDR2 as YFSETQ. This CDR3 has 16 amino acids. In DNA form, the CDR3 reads TGCGCCAGCAGCCCGGAAGGAGGTTTTGAGAATCAGCCCCAGAATTTT. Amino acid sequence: CASSPEGGFENQPQNF.

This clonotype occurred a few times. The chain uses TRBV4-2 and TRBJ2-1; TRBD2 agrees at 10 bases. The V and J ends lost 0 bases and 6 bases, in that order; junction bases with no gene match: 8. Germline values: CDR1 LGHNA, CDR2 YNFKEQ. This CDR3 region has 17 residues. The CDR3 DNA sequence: TGTGCCAGCAGCCAAGAGGGAGCGAGCGGGGGGGCCAATGAGCAGTTCTTC. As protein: CASSQEGASGGANEQFF.

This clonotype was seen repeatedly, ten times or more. CDR3: CASSLEGTADNEQFF. The CDR3 DNA is TGCGCCAGCAGCTTGGAAGGGACGGCCGACAATGAGCAGTTCTTC. This chain links TRBV5-1 with TRBJ2-1; D may match TRBD1 or TRBD2 (5 bases each). The V end was cut by 0 bases, the J end by 5 bases, with 12 bases between. Germline lookup yields CDR1 SGHRS and CDR2 YFSETQ. The CDR3 covers 15 residues.

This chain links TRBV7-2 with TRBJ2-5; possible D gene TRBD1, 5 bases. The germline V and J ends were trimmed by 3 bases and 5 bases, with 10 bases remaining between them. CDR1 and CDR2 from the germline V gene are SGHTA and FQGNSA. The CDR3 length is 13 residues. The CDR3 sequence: CASSFGHSETQYF. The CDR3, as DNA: TGTGCCAGCAGCTTCGGACATTCGGAGACCCAGTACTTC.

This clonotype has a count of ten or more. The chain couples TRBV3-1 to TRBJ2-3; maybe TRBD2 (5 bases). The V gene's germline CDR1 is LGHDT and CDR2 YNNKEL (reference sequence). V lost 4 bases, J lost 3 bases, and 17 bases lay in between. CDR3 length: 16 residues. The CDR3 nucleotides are TGTGCCAGCAGCCTATCCCTAGCTAGGAGGACAGATACGCAGTATTTT. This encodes CASSLSLARRTDTQYF.